This TCR beta chain is from a study of T-cell reconstitution after alpha-beta-depleted transplantation in children. This clonotype was found a few times. Its antigen is unknown. CDR1 and CDR2 (germline): LNHDA, SQIVND (reference sequence). Trimming cost V 5 bases and J 7 bases, with 12 bases left between them. The CDR3 spans 12 residues. Unique molecular identifiers were used in preparing the TCRbeta library. MiXCR was run by TCRdb on the PCR reads, yielding one entry per CDR3 protein. The sample carries approximately 270,000 distinct CDR3 sequences, more than 20% recorded once. Study conclusions and caveats: Surviving recipient T cells and thymic progenitors accounted for the high day-60 TCRbeta diversity observed in some patients. Reportedly, roughly two months post-transplant, alpha-beta T cells arose from several hundred expanded graft clones. Most T-cell counts and diversity one year after the transplant came from T cells that were newly produced.

The TCR comes from a female patient aged 2 to 10 who had a stem cell transplant for congenital amegakaryocytic thrombocytopenia, so the T cells may come from the graft donor. The chain has TRBV19 and TRBJ2-7, with D possibly TRBD1 on 6 matching bases. The sample consisted of PBMCs, mostly from graft donor cells, taken 360 days after TCRalphabeta/CD19-depleted stem cell transplant. This CDR3 is CASSGTLVEQYF. CDR3 nucleotides: TGTGCCAGTAGTGGGACATTGGTTGAGCAGTACTTC.